The present entry profiles one T cell receptor (beta chain) with its context. Its antigen remains unknown. This entry comes from a study of post-analysis software for immune sequencing data. Study observations and caveats: Comparison of patients with controls showed 4 to 6 TRBV segments more frequent in patients, TRBV5-6, TRBV5-1 and TRBV20-1 among them.

TCR beta cDNA libraries had unique molecular identifiers. TCRdb re-called the PCR reads with MiXCR, one entry per CDR3 protein. This table holds about 820,000 distinct CDR3 sequences, about 50% found once. The CDR3 runs to 15 residues. The V gene lost 4 bases and the J gene lost 2 bases, with 12 bases spanning the gap. CDR1 MDHEN and CDR2 SYDVKM come from the germline V gene. The V and J genes are TRBV28 and TRBJ1-5; a possible D gene is TRBD1 (5 bases). Sequencing input: blood. This receptor was identified in a girl between 10 and 17 years old with multiple sclerosis. The DNA of the CDR3 is TGTGCCAGCAGTTCGTTATCGGGGCGCAATCAGCCCCAGCATTTT. It translates to CASSSLSGRNQPQHF.